The 23 T cell receptor beta chains below all came from one sample that was sequenced in a study of Tregs in tolerant kidney transplant recipients. Clones were read by immunoSEQ multiplex PCR, and TCRdb kept only the in-frame ones, dropping some. Here the sample spans over 85,000 clones, over 85% being singletons. This specimen consisted of CD4+ T cells from blood, obtained before the transplant. The receptors here all came from a human donor who received a combined kidney and bone marrow transplant.

The chain uses TRBV9 and TRBJ2-3; TRBD1 matches 7 bases. V lost 0 bases and J lost 3; bases outside the gene matches: 10. This CDR3 has 17 residues. Germline V gene sequence: CDR1 SGDLS, CDR2 YYNGEE. In nucleotides, the CDR3 is TGTGCCAGCAGCGTAGGGACAGGCGGCCCTTCTACAGATACGCAGTATTTT. Translating it yields CASSVGTGGPSTDTQYF.

The chain combines TRBV11-3 with TRBJ1-1; D is uncertain. The CDR3 length is 14 residues. V lost 1 base to trimming and J lost 0 bases, with 6 bases between them. The germline CDR1 and CDR2 sequences are SGHNT and YENEEA. As DNA, the CDR3 is TGTGCCAGCAGCTTAGTAACAGTGAACACTGAAGCTTTCTTT. It codes for CASSLVTVNTEAFF.

The chain carries TRBV19 and TRBJ2-3; 10 bases are shared with TRBD2. The trim removed 2 bases at V and 5 bases at J, leaving 4 bases unmatched. This CDR3 is built from 15 residues. CDR1 and CDR2 from the germline V gene are LNHDA and SQIVND (reference sequence). As DNA, the CDR3 is TGTGCCAGTAGTATACTAGCGGGAGATGAAGATACGCAGTATTTT. Translating gives CASSILAGDEDTQYF.

This chain connects TRBV30 to TRBJ1-3; 7 bases match TRBD1. Germline-derived CDR1 and CDR2 are GTSNPN and SVGIG (reference sequence). The CDR3 consists of 15 residues. V shed 8 bases and J 3 bases; nucleotides not matched to a gene: 13. CDR3 in DNA: TGTGCCGCTCAAAGAAGAGGGGGCTTTGGAAACACCATATATTTT. This gives the protein CAAQRRGGFGNTIYF.

In DNA form, the CDR3 reads TGCGCCAGCGGAACAGGGACGGCGTCCTACGAGCAGTACTTC. Translating gives CASGTGTASYEQYF. The V and J genes are TRBV5-1 and TRBJ2-5; possible D gene TRBD1, 6 bases. The J call may not be correct, given that the DNA end is closer to TRBJ2-7. Germline V gene lookup returns CDR1 SGHRS and CDR2 YFSETQ. The CDR3 has 14 residues.

The chain uses TRBV14 and TRBJ1-4; 7 bases map to TRBD1. V was pared by 1 base and J by 11 bases, with 13 bases of the junction left unmatched. Per germline, CDR1 SGHDN and CDR2 FVKESK. The length of the CDR3 is 16 residues. The CDR3 spells CASSQGQGAANGKLFF. The CDR3 nucleotides read TGTGCCAGCAGCCAAGGACAGGGAGCCGCGAACGGGAAACTGTTTTTT.

The rearrangement links TRBV7-2 to TRBJ2-1; D possibly corresponds to TRBD1 (5 bases). Per germline, CDR1 SGHTA and CDR2 FQGNSA. CDR3 length: 15 amino acids. Trimming cost V 4 bases and J 1 base, with 11 bases left between them. The CDR3: CASSSRVLSYNEQFF. As DNA, the CDR3 is TGTGCCAGCAGCTCCAGGGTTCTATCCTACAATGAGCAGTTCTTC.

This chain joins TRBV2 and TRBJ2-3; 9 bases align to TRBD2. The V segment lost 8 bases and the J segment 6 bases; nucleotides outside the gene matches: 12. The CDR3 extends over 15 amino acids. Per the germline V gene, CDR1 is SNHLY and CDR2 is FYNNEI. CDR3 region: CASPRGGLASDTQYF. CDR3 DNA: TGTGCCAGCCCCCGAGGGGGACTAGCATCCGATACGCAGTATTTT.

V and J are TRBV11-2 and TRBJ2-5; TRBD1 aligns across 8 bases. Germline-derived CDR1 and CDR2 are SGHAT and FQNNGV. J lost 2 bases, V lost 5 bases, and 7 bases had no gene match. CDR3 length: 15 residues. The chain's CDR3 is CASSPIGQGQETQYF. The CDR3 coding sequence is TGTGCCAGCAGCCCCATCGGACAGGGACAAGAGACCCAGTACTTC.

The V call is TRBV27, the J call TRBJ2-2; D perhaps matches TRBD1 (5 bases). The length of the CDR3 is 14 residues. Germline CDR1 is MNHEY and CDR2 is SMNVEV (reference sequence). V was shortened by 2 bases and J by 9 bases, with 13 bases between the two germline ends. Written as DNA, the CDR3 is TGTGCCAGCAGTTTACGCACAGGTGACCGGGAGCTGTTTTTT. It yields the protein CASSLRTGDRELFF.

The chain carries TRBV6-1 and TRBJ1-3; weak D call: TRBD1 (5 bases). Trimming removed 4 bases from V and 0 bases from J, with 25 bases in between. CDR1 is MNHNS and CDR2 is SASEGT in the germline V gene. This CDR3 has 20 amino acids. CDR3 region: CASSVPPGQRQRGSGNTIYF. CDR3 nucleotides: TGTGCCAGCAGTGTACCCCCGGGCCAAAGGCAAAGGGGCTCTGGAAACACCATATATTTT.

This CDR3 reads CASSPDSYTEAFF. DNA of the CDR3: TGTGCCAGCTCACCGGACTCTTACACTGAAGCTTTCTTT. The chain recombines TRBV18 with TRBJ1-1; D is uncertain. Germline CDR1 reads KGHSH; CDR2 reads LQKENI. The CDR3 length is 13 residues. Trimming took 3 bases from V and 3 from J, leaving 8 bases between them.

This sequence joins TRBV4-2 and TRBJ2-6; tentatively, D is TRBD1 (5 bases). The germline V gene encodes CDR1 LGHNA and CDR2 YNFKEQ. This CDR3 contains 16 residues. Deletions cut 1 base from V and 2 bases from J, with 9 bases between. CDR3 DNA sequence: TGTGCCAGCAGCCAAGGGCTAGGGGCTGGGGCCAACGTCCTGACTTTC. Amino acid sequence: CASSQGLGAGANVLTF.

V and J are TRBV27 and TRBJ2-7, with 9 positions matching TRBD2. The length of the CDR3 is 12 residues. V lost 4 bases and J lost 5; bases outside the gene matches: 0. The germline V gene has CDR1 MNHEY and CDR2 SMNVEV (reference sequence). CDR3 region: CASSSSGNEQYF. CDR3 DNA sequence: TGTGCCAGCAGTTCTAGCGGGAACGAGCAGTACTTC.

The V and J genes are TRBV5-1 and TRBJ1-3, with TRBD1 as a possible D gene (5 bases). This CDR3 has 16 amino acids. V dropped 0 bases and J dropped 2 bases, with 12 bases sitting between them. From germline, CDR1 is SGHRS and CDR2 YFSETQ. CDR3 sequence: CASSLAPTDAGNTIYF. CDR3 in DNA: TGCGCCAGCAGCTTGGCACCGACAGATGCTGGAAACACCATATATTTT.

The chain combines TRBV4-3 with TRBJ2-1; tentative D call: TRBD2 (5 bases). The V gene's germline CDR1 is LGHNA and CDR2 YSLEER. Trimming took 1 base from V and 10 from J, leaving 17 bases between them. The CDR3 runs to 15 residues. The CDR3 sequence is CASSQVAGLVGEQFF. The CDR3 nucleotides read TGCGCCAGCAGCCAAGTTGCGGGCCTAGTCGGGGAGCAGTTCTTC.

The chain employs TRBV4-3 and TRBJ2-3; tentatively, D is TRBD1 (6 bases). Trimming stripped 3 bases from V and 0 bases from J, with 16 bases between. There are 17 residues in the CDR3. Germline assignment: CDR1 LGHNA and CDR2 YSLEER. The CDR3 nucleotides are TGCGCCAGCAGCCACATCCGGGACAACCCTAGCACAGATACGCAGTATTTT. Protein product: CASSHIRDNPSTDTQYF.

The chain combines TRBV19 with TRBJ2-1; 9 positions match TRBD2. Germline V gives CDR1 LNHDA, CDR2 SQIVND (reference sequence). This CDR3 region has 14 residues. J was trimmed by 8 bases and V by 8 bases; bases with no gene match: 10. CDR3 sequence reads: CASRDSGSTDEQFF. CDR3 nucleotides: TGTGCCAGTCGGGATAGCGGGAGTACAGATGAGCAGTTCTTC.

This chain uses TRBV7-2 with TRBJ2-6, with 8 bases identical to TRBD1. Germline lookup yields CDR1 SGHTA and CDR2 FQGNSA. The CDR3 is made up of 19 amino acids. The V and J ends lost 1 base and 1 base, in that order; junction bases with no gene match: 9. CDR3 sequence reads: CASSLGGTGPGSGANVLTF. The CDR3 DNA reads as TGTGCCAGCAGCTTAGGAGGGACAGGACCAGGATCTGGGGCCAACGTCCTGACTTTC. Variable domain in full (rest from reference TRBV7-2 and TRBJ2-6): GAGVSQSPSNKVTEKGKDVELRCDPISGHTALYWYRQSLGQGLEFLIYFQGNSAPDKSGLPSDRFSAERTGGSVSTLTIQRTQQEDSAVYLCASSLGGTGPGSGANVLTFGAGSRLTVL.

Comments on this clone: Within the sample, other DNA sequences also encode this same CDR3. The chain recombines TRBV5-1 with TRBJ1-6, with D possibly matching TRBD1 (6 bases). V was shortened by 4 bases and J by 10 bases, with 18 bases between the two germline ends. The CDR3 covers 15 residues. CDR1 SGHRS and CDR2 YFSETQ come from the germline V gene. The CDR3, as DNA: TGCGCCAGCAGCGTTCTGGGGGGGCTGGACTCACCCCTCCACTTT. It codes for CASSVLGGLDSPLHF.

This clone has a single count. The chain carries TRBV4-3 and TRBJ1-2; D remains ambiguous. CDR1 is LGHNA, CDR2 YSLEER, per germline. The V and J ends lost 2 bases and 6 bases respectively, with 10 bases between them. This CDR3 is 13 amino acids long. The CDR3 DNA is TGCGCCAGCAGCCAAAGCGACGGGGATGGCTACACCTTC. It is translated as CASSQSDGDGYTF.

V gene TRBV13 combines with J gene TRBJ2-7, with 9 bases lining up with TRBD1. This CDR3 is 15 amino acids long. The junction had 7 bases not matched to a gene; V was cut back by 2 bases and J by 5 bases. CDR1 and CDR2 from the germline V gene are PRHDT and FYEKMQ (reference sequence). This chain's CDR3 is CASSLSGTGTDEQYF. Written as DNA, the CDR3 is TGTGCCAGCAGCTTATCGGGGACAGGGACAGACGAGCAGTACTTC.

The rearrangement links TRBV18 to TRBJ2-7; TRBD2 might be the D (6 bases). V dropped 1 base and J dropped 7 bases, with 11 bases sitting between them. Germline V gene sequence: CDR1 KGHSH, CDR2 LQKENI. CDR3 length: 13 amino acids. CDR3 in DNA: TGTGCCAGCTCACCACAGTCGAGCGGGGAGCAGTACTTC. This translates into CASSPQSSGEQYF.